The T cell receptor beta chain described here comes from a study of blood T cell repertoires in COVID-19. About the research overall: COVID-19 samples, acute and convalescent, were from the United States, Italy and Spain. Sources were T cells, B-cell-depleted T cells, or PBMCs; the material itself was cDNA or gDNA.

The cohort comprised adults aged roughly 18 to 90 years residing in around 25 US areas. Two negative PCRs, clearance, or symptom resolution were required of recovered Cohort 3 donors. Repertoires were generated with immunoSEQ multiplex PCR, while TCRdb's copy carries only in-frame clones and drops some. Here the sample spans about 440,000 clones, 90% being singletons. The CDR3 contains 13 residues. Trimming shortened V by 6 bases and J by 3 bases, and 12 bases separated the two germline ends. The V call is TRBV12-3 or TRBV12-4, the J call TRBJ2-7, with TRBD1 as a possible D gene (6 bases). The sequenced sample was PBMCs or T cells enriched from blood (not recorded which). The receptor was derived from a man younger than 35 who had recovered from COVID-19. The CDR3 is CASRRDINYEQYF. The CDR3 nucleotides read TGTGCCAGCAGACGGGACATAAACTACGAGCAGTACTTC.